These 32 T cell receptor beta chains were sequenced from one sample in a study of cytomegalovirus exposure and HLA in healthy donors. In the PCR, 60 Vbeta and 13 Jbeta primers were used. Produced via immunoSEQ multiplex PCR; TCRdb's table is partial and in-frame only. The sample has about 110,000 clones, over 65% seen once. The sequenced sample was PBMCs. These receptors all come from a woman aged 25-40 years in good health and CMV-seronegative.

The CDR3 here is CASSEGTGYGETQYF. Written as DNA, the CDR3 is TGTGCCAGCAGTGAAGGGACAGGGTATGGAGAGACCCAGTACTTC. The chain joins TRBV2 to TRBJ2-5, with TRBD1 matching 8 bases. CDR1 is SNHLY, CDR2 FYNNEI, per germline. Unmatched junction bases numbered 5, after V lost 1 base and J lost 4 bases. The CDR3 sequence is 15 residues long.

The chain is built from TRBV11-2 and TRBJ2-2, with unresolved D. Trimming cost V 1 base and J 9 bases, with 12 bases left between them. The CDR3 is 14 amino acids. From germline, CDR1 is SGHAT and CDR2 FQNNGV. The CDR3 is CASSLVGSSRELFF. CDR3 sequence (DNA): TGTGCCAGCAGCTTAGTCGGTAGCTCTCGGGAGCTGTTTTTT.

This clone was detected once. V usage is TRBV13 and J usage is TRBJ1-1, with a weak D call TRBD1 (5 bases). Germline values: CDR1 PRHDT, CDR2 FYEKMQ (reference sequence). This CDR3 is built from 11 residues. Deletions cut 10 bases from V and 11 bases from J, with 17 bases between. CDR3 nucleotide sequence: TGTGCCACCATCCGGGGGGGTACGGCTTTCTTT. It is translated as CATIRGGTAFF.

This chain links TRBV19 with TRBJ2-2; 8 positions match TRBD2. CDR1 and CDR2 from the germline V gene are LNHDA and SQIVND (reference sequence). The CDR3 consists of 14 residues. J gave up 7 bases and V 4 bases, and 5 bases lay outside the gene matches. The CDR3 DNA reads TGTGCCAGTAGTACCTCCGGGACTAGCGGGGAGCTGTTTTTT. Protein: CASSTSGTSGELFF.

CDR3 coding DNA: TGTGCCAGCAGTTACTCGACGGCAGGTCGGGGCTATGGCTACACCTTC. Translating it yields CASSYSTAGRGYGYTF. The chain links TRBV6-5 to TRBJ1-2; D is uncertain. V dropped 0 bases and J dropped 4 bases, with 15 bases sitting between them. There are 16 residues in the CDR3. CDR1 and CDR2 (germline): MNHEY, SVGAGI.

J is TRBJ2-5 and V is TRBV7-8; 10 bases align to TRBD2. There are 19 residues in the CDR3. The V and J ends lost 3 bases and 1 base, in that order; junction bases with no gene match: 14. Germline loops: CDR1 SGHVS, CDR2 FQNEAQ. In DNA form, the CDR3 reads TGTGCCAGCAGCTTTGGCTGGGGGCTAGCGGGAGTCGGCCAAGAGACCCAGTACTTC. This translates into CASSFGWGLAGVGQETQYF.

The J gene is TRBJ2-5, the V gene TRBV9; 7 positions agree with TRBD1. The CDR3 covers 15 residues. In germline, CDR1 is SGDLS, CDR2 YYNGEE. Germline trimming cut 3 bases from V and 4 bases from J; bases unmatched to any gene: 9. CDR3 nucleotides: TGTGCCAGCAGCGAGGGACAGACAACCCTAGAGACCCAGTACTTC. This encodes CASSEGQTTLETQYF.

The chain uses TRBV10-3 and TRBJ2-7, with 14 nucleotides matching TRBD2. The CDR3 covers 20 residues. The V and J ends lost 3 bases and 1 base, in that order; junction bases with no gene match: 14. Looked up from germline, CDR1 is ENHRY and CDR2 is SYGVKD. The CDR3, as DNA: TGTGCCATCAGTGATTTCTTGGGGACTAGCGGGAGTATAGGTTCCTACGAGCAGTACTTC. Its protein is CAISDFLGTSGSIGSYEQYF.

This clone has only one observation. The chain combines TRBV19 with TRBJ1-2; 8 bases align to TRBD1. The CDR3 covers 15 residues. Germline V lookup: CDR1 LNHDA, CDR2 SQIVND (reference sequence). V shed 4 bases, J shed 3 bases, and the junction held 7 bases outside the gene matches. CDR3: CASSTRTGQDYGYTF. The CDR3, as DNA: TGTGCCAGTAGTACCCGGACAGGGCAGGACTATGGCTACACCTTC. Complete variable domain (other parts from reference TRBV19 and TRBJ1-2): DGGITQSPKYLFRKEGQNVTLSCEQNLNHDAMYWYRQDPGQGLRLIYYSQIVNDFQKGDIAEGYSVSREKKESFPLTVTSAQKNPTAFYLCASSTRTGQDYGYTFGSGTRLTVV.

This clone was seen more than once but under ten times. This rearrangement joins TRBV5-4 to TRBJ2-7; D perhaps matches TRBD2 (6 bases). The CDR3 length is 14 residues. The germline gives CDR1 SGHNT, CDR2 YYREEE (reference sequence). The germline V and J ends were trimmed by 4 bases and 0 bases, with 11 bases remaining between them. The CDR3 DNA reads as TGTGCCAGCAGCCAGGGACTTATCTCCTACGAGCAGTACTTC. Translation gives CASSQGLISYEQYF. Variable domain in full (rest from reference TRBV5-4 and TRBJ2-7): ETGVTQSPTHLIKTRGQQVTLRCSSQSGHNTVSWYQQALGQGPQFIFQYYREEENGRGNFPPRFSGLQFPNYSSELNVNALELDDSALYLCASSQGLISYEQYFGPGTRLTVT.

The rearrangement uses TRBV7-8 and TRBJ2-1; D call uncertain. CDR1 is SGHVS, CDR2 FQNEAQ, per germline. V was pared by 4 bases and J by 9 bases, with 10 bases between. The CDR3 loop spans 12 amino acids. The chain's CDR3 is CASSSTRGEQFF. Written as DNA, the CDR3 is TGTGCCAGCAGCTCGACCCGCGGTGAGCAGTTCTTC.

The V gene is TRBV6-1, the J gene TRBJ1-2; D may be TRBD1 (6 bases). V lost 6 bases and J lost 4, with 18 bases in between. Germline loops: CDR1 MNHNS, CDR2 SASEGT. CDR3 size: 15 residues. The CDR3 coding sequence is TGTGCCAGCAGAGCTAGACAGGCACTCGGCTATGGCTACACCTTC. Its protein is CASRARQALGYGYTF.

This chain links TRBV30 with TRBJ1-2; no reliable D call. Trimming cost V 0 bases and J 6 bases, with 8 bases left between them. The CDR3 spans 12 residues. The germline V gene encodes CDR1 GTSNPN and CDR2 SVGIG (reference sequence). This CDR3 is CAWSVSGNGYTF. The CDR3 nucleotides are TGTGCCTGGAGTGTGTCGGGGAATGGCTACACCTTC.

This chain's CDR3 is CASRKQGSSNQPQHF. In DNA form, the CDR3 reads TGTGCCAGCAGAAAACAGGGGAGTAGCAATCAGCCCCAGCATTTT. J is TRBJ1-5 and V is TRBV6-5; TRBD1 matches 7 bases. V dropped 6 bases and J dropped 0; count of bases not matched to a gene: 5. From germline, CDR1 is MNHEY and CDR2 SVGAGI. The CDR3 contains 15 residues.

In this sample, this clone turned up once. The CDR3 DNA reads as TGTGCCATCAGTCAAGTCGCAGGGCAGACGAACACTGAAGCTTTCTTT. Residues: CAISQVAGQTNTEAFF. This rearrangement joins TRBV10-3 to TRBJ1-1; D is perhaps TRBD1 (5 bases). V shed 5 bases and J shed 1 base, with 17 bases lying between them. CDR1 is ENHRY, CDR2 SYGVKD, per germline. CDR3 size: 16 residues.

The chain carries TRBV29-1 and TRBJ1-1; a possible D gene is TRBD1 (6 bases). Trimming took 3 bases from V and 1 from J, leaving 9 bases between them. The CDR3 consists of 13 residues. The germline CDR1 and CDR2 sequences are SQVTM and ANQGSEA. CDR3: CSVEDRTNTEAFF. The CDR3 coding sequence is TGCAGCGTTGAGGACAGAACGAACACTGAAGCTTTCTTT.

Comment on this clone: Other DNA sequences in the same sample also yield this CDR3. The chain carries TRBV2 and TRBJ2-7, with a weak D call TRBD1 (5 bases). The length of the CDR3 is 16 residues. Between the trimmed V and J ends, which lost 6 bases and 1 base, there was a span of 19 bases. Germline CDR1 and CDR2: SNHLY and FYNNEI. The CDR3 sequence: CASRLTGLTPSYEQYF. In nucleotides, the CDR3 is TGTGCCAGCAGACTAACAGGCCTTACCCCTTCCTACGAGCAGTACTTC.

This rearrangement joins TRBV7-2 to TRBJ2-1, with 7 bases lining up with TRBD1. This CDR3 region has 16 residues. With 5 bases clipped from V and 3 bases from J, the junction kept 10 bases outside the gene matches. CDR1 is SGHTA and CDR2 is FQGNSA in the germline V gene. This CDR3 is CASSIRQGWVYNEQFF. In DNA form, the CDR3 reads TGTGCCAGCAGCATCCGACAGGGTTGGGTCTACAATGAGCAGTTCTTC.

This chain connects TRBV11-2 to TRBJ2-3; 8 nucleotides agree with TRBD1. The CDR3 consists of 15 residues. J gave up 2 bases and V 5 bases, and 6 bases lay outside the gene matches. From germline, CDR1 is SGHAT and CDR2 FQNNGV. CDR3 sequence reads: CASSPRDRFTDTQYF. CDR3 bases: TGTGCCAGCAGCCCCCGGGACAGGTTCACAGATACGCAGTATTTT. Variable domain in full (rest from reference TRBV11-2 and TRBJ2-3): EAGVAQSPRYKIIEKRQSVAFWCNPISGHATLYWYQQILGQGPKLLIQFQNNGVVDDSQLPKDRFSAERLKGVDSTLKIQPAKLEDSAVYLCASSPRDRFTDTQYFGPGTRLTVL.

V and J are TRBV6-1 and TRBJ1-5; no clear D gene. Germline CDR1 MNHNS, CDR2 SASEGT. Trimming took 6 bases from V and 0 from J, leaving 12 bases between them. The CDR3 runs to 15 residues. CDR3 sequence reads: CASREQNYSNQPQHF. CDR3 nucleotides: TGTGCCAGCAGAGAACAGAATTATAGCAATCAGCCCCAGCATTTT.

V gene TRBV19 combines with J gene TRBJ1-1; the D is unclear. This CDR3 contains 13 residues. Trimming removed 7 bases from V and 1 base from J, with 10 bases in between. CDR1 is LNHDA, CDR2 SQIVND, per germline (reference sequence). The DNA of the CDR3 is TGTGCCAGTACTGATACCGGGAACACTGAAGCTTTCTTT. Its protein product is CASTDTGNTEAFF.

The DNA of the CDR3 is TGTGCCAGCAGCCCAACTCTAGCGGCCGGGGAGCTGTTTTTT. Protein sequence: CASSPTLAAGELFF. The chain recombines TRBV13 with TRBJ2-2, with TRBD2 matching over 7 bases. V trimming: 5 bases; J trimming: 6 bases; junction bases outside the gene matches: 6. Looked up from germline, CDR1 is PRHDT and CDR2 is FYEKMQ (reference sequence). The CDR3 sequence is 14 residues long.

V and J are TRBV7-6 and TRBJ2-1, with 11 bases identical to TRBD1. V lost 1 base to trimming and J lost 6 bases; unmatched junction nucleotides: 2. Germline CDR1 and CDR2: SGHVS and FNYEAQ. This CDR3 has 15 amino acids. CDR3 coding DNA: TGTGCCAGCAGCTTAGAAGGGACAGGGGGCAATGAGCAGTTCTTC. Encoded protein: CASSLEGTGGNEQFF.

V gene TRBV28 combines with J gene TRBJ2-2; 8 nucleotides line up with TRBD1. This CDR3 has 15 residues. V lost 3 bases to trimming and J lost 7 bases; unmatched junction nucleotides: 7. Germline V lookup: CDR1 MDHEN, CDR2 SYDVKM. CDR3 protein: CASSLLTGAIGELFF. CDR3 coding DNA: TGTGCCAGCAGTTTGTTGACAGGGGCAATCGGGGAGCTGTTTTTT.

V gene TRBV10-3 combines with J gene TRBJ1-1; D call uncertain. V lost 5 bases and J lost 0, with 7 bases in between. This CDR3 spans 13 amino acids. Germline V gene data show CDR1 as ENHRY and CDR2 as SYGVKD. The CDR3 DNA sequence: TGTGCCATCAGTCCTAGCATGAACACTGAAGCTTTCTTT. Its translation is CAISPSMNTEAFF.

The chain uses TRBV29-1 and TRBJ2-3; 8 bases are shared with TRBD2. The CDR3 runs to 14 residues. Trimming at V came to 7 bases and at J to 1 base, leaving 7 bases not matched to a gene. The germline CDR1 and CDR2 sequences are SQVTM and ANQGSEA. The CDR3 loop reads CSEKETSGTDTQYF. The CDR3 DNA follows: TGCAGCGAAAAGGAGACTAGCGGCACAGATACGCAGTATTTT.

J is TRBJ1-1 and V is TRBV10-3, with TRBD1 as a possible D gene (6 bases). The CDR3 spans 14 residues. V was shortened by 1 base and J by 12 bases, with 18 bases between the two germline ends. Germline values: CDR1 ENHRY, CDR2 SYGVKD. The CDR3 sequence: CAISEYGQGTMPFF. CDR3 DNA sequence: TGTGCCATCAGTGAGTATGGGCAGGGGACCATGCCTTTCTTT.

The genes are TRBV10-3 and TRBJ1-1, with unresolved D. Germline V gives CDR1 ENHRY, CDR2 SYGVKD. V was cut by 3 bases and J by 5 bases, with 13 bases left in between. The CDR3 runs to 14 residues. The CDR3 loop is CAISDLGRGTEAFF. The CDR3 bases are TGTGCCATCAGTGACCTGGGCAGAGGGACTGAAGCTTTCTTT.

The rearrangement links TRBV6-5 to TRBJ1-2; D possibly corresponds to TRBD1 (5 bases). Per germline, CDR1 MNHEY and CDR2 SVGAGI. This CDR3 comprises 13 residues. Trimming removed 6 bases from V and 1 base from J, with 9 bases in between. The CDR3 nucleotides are TGTGCCAGCAGCCGGACACTTAACTATGGCTACACCTTC. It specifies CASSRTLNYGYTF.

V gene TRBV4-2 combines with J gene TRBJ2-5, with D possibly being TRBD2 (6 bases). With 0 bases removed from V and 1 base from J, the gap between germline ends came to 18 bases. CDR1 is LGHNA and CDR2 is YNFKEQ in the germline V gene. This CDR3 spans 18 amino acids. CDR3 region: CASSQDRSLLASQETQYF. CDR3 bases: TGTGCCAGCAGCCAAGATAGGTCCTTGCTAGCGTCCCAAGAGACCCAGTACTTC.

CDR3 nucleotides: TGTGCCAGCAGTAATACAGGGAGCGGCTCTGAAGCTTTCTTT. Translation gives CASSNTGSGSEAFF. The chain uses TRBV6-5 and TRBJ1-1, with D possibly TRBD1 on 6 matching bases. Germline lookup yields CDR1 MNHEY and CDR2 SVGAGI. The CDR3 consists of 14 residues. The V and J ends lost 5 bases and 6 bases respectively, with 16 bases between them.

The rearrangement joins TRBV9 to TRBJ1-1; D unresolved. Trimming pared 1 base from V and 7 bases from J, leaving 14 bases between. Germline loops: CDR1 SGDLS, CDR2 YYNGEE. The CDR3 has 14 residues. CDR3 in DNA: TGTGCCAGCAGCGTAATGTTCGCCGGGAGTGAAGCTTTCTTT. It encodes CASSVMFAGSEAFF.